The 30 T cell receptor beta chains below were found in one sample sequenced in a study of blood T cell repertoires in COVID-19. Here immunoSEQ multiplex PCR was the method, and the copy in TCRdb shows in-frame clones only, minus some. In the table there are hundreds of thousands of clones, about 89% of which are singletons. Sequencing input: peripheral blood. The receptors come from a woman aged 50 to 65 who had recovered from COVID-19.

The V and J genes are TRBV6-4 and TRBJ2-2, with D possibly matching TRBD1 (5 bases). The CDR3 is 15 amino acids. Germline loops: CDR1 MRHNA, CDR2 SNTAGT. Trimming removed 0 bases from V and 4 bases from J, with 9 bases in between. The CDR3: CASSDSGASTGELFF. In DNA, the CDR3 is TGTGCCAGCAGTGACTCAGGGGCATCCACCGGGGAGCTGTTTTTT.

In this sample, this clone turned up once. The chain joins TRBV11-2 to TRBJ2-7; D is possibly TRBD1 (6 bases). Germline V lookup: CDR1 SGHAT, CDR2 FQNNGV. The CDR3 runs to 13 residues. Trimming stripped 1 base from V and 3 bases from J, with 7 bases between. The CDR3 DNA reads TGTGCCAGCAGCTTAGGGACAGTCTACGAGCAGTACTTC. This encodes CASSLGTVYEQYF.

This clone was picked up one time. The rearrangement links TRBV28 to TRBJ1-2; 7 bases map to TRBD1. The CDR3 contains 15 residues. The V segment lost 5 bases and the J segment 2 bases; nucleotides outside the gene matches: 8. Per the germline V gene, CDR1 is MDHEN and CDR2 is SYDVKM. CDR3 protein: CASSPGDRENYGYTF. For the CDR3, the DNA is TGTGCCAGCAGTCCTGGAGACAGGGAAAACTATGGCTACACCTTC.

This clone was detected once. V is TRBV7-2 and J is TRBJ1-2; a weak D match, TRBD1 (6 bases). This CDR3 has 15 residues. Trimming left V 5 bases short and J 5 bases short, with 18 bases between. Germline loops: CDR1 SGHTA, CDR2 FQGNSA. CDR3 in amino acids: CASSLNRESPYGYTF. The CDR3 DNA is TGTGCCAGCAGCCTAAACAGGGAGAGCCCTTATGGCTACACCTTC.

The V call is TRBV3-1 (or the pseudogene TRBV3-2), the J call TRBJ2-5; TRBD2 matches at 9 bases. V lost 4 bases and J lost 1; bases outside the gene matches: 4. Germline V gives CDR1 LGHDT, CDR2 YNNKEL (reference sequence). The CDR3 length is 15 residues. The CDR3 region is CASSPSGTAQETQYF. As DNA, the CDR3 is TGTGCCAGCAGCCCTAGCGGGACCGCCCAAGAGACCCAGTACTTC.

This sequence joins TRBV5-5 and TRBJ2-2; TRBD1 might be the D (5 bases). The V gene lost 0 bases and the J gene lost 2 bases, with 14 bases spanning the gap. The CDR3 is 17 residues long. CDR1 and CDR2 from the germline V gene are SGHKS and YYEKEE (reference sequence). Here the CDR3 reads CASSLARVPVNTGELFF. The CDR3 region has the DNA TGTGCCAGCAGCTTGGCCAGGGTACCCGTAAACACCGGGGAGCTGTTTTTT. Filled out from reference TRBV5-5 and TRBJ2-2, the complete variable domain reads DAGVTQSPTHLIKTRGQQVTLRCSPISGHKSVSWYQQVLGQGPQFIFQYYEKEERGRGNFPDRFSARQFPNYSSELNVNALLLGDSALYLCASSLARVPVNTGELFFGEGSRLTVL.

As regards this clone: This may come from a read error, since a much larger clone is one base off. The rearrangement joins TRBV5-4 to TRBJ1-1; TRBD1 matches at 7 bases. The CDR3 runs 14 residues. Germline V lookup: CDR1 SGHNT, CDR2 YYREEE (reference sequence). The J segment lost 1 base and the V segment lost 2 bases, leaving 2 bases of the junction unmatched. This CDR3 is CASSFGTANTEAFF. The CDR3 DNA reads TGTGCCAGCAGCTTTGGGACAGCGAACACTGAAGCTTTCTTT.

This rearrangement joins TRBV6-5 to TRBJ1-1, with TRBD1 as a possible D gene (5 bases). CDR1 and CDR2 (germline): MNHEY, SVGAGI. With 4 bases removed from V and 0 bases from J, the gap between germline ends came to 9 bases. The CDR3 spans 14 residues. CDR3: CASSWDSMNTEAFF. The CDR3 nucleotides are TGTGCCAGCAGTTGGGACTCCATGAACACTGAAGCTTTCTTT.

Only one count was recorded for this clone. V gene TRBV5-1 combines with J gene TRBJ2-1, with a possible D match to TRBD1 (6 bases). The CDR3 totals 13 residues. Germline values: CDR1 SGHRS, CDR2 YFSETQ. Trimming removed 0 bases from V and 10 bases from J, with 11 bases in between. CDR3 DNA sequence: TGCGCCAGCAGCTTGGACAGGGTGCGGGAGCAGTTCTTC. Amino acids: CASSLDRVREQFF.

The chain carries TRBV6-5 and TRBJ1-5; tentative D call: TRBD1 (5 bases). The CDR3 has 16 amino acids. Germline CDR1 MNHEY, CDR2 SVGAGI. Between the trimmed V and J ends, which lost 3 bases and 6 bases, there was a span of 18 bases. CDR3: CASSYWSGFGSQPQHF. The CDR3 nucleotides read TGTGCCAGCAGTTATTGGTCAGGGTTCGGGAGTCAGCCCCAGCATTTT.

In nucleotides, the CDR3 is TGTGCCAGCAGCCTCGACACACAAGAGACCCAGTACTTC. It encodes CASSLDTQETQYF. This chain uses TRBV7-7 with TRBJ2-5; D is unclear. The CDR3 consists of 13 residues. Trimming left V 5 bases short and J 2 bases short, with 9 bases between. Germline V lookup: CDR1 SSHAT, CDR2 FNYEAQ (reference sequence).

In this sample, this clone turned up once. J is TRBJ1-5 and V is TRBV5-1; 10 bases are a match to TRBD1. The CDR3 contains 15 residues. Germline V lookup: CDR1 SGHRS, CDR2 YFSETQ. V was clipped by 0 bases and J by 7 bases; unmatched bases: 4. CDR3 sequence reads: CASSLETGGAQPQHF. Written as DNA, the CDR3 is TGCGCCAGCAGCTTGGAGACAGGGGGCGCGCAGCCCCAGCATTTT.

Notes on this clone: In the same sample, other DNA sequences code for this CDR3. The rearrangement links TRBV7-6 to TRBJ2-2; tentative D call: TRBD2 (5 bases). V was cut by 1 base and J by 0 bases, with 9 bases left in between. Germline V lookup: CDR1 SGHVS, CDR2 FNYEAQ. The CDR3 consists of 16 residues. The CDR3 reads CASSLGSGTNTGELFF. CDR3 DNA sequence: TGTGCCAGCAGCTTAGGGTCGGGGACGAACACCGGGGAGCTGTTTTTT.

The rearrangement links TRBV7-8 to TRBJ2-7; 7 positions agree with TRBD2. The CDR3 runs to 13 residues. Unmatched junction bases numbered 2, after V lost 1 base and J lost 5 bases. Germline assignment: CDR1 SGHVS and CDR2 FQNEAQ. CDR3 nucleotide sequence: TGTGCCAGCAGCTTAGGCGGGAGCGACGAGCAGTACTTC. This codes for CASSLGGSDEQYF. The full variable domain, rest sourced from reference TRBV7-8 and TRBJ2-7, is GAGVSQSPRYKVAKRGQDVALRCDPISGHVSLFWYQQALGQGPEFLTYFQNEAQLDKSGLPSDRFFAERPEGSVSTLKIQRTQQEDSAVYLCASSLGGSDEQYFGPGTRLTVT.

The CDR3 sequence is CASSPSPGSNEQFF. In DNA form, the CDR3 reads TGTGCCAGCTCACCCTCCCCCGGGTCCAATGAGCAGTTCTTC. This chain uses TRBV18 with TRBJ2-1, with D hard to call. CDR1 is KGHSH and CDR2 is LQKENI in the germline V gene. This CDR3 comprises 14 residues. V was shortened by 3 bases and J by 6 bases, with 12 bases between the two germline ends.

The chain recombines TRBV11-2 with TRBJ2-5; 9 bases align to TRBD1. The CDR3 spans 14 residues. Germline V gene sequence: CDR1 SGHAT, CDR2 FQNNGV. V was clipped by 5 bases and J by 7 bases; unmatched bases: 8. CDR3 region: CASSRDRELGTQYF. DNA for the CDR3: TGTGCCAGCAGCCGGGACAGGGAATTGGGGACCCAGTACTTC.

The CDR3 protein is CASSPRDRDYNEQFF. The CDR3 region has the DNA TGTGCCAGCAGCCCCCGGGACAGGGACTACAATGAGCAGTTCTTC. The chain links TRBV5-4 to TRBJ2-1; 9 nucleotides match TRBD1. Germline CDR1 is SGHNT and CDR2 is YYREEE (reference sequence). Losses at the gene ends were 4 bases for V and 3 bases for J; bases not matched to a gene: 5. The CDR3 runs to 15 residues.

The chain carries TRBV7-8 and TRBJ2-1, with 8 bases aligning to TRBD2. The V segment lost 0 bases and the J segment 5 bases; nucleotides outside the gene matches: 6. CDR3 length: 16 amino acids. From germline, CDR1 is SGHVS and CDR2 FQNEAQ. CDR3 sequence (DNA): TGTGCCAGCAGCTTAGCGACGGTAGCGGGGCACAATGAGCAGTTCTTC. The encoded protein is CASSLATVAGHNEQFF.

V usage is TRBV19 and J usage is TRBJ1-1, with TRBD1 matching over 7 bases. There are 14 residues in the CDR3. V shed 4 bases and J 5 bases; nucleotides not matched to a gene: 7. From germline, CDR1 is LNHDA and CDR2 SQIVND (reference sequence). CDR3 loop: CASSTNRGGTEAFF. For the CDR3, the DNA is TGTGCCAGTAGTACAAACAGGGGTGGAACTGAAGCTTTCTTT.

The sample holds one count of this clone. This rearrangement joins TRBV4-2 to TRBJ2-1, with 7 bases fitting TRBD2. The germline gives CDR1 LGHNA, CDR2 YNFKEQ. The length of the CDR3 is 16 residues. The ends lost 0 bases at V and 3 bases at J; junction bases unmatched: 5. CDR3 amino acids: CASSQDPAGVYNEQFF. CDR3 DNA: TGTGCCAGCAGCCAAGATCCCGCGGGAGTCTACAATGAGCAGTTCTTC.

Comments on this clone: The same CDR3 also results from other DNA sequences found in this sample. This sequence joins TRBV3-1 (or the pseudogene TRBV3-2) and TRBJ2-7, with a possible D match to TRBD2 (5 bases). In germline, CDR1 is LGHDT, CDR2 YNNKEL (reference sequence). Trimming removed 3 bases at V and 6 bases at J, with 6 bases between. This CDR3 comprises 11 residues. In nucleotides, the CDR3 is TGTGCCAGCAGCCATCGGGGCGAGCAGTACTTC. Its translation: CASSHRGEQYF.

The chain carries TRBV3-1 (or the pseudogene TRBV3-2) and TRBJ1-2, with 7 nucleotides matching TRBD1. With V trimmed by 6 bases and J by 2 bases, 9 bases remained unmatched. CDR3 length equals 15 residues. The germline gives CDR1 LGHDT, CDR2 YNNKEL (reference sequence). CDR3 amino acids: CASRLNTGQNYGYTF. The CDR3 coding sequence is TGTGCCAGCAGACTAAATACGGGACAGAACTATGGCTACACCTTC.

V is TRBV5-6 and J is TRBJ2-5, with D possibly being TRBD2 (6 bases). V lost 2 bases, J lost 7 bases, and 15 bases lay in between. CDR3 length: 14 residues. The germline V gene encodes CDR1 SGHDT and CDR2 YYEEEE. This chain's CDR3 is CASSFDDRRGTQYF. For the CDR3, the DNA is TGTGCCAGCAGCTTCGACGATCGGCGGGGGACCCAGTACTTC.

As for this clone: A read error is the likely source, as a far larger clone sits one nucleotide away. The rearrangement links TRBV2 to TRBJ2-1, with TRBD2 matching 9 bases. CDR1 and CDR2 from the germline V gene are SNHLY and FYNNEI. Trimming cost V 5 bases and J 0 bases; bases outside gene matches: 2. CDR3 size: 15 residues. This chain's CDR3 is CASSFSGSSYNEQFF. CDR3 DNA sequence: TGTGCCAGCAGTTTTAGCGGGAGCTCCTACAATGAGCAGTTCTTC.

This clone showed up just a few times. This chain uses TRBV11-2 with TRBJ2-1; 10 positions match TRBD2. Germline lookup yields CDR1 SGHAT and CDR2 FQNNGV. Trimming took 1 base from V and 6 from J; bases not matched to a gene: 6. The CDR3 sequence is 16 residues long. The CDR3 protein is CASSLALAGIANEQFF. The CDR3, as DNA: TGTGCCAGCAGCTTAGCACTAGCGGGGATCGCCAATGAGCAGTTCTTC. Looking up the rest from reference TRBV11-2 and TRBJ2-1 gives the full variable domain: EAGVAQSPRYKIIEKRQSVAFWCNPISGHATLYWYQQILGQGPKLLIQFQNNGVVDDSQLPKDRFSAERLKGVDSTLKIQPAKLEDSAVYLCASSLALAGIANEQFFGPGTRLTVL.

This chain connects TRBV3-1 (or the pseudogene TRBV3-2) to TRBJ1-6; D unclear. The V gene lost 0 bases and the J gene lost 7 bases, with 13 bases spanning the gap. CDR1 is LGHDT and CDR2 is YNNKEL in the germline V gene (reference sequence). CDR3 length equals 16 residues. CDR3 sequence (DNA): TGTGCCAGCAGCCAAGATAGCCAATCTAAAAATTCACCCCTCCACTTT. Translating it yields CASSQDSQSKNSPLHF.

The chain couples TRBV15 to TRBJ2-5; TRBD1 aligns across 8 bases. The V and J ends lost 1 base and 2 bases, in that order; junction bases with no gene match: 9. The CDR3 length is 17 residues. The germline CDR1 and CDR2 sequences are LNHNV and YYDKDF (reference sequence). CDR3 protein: CATSRAKTGGPQETQYF. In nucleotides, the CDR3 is TGTGCCACCAGCAGAGCAAAAACAGGGGGTCCACAAGAGACCCAGTACTTC.

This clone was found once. In DNA form, the CDR3 reads TGCGCCAGCAGTGAGATGGGGGGCAATGAGCAGTTCTTC. Amino acids: CASSEMGGNEQFF. This chain uses TRBV10-1 with TRBJ2-1; a weak D match, TRBD2 (6 bases). From germline, CDR1 is WNHNN and CDR2 SYGVQD (reference sequence). The V end lost 2 bases, the J end lost 6 bases, and 8 bases lay between the germline ends. This CDR3 contains 13 residues.

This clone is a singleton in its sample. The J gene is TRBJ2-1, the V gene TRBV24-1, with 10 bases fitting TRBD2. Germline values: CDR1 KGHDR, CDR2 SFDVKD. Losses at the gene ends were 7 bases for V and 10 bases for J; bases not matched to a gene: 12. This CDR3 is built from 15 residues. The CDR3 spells CATRGIRGTSAEQFF. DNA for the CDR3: TGTGCCACCAGGGGGATCCGGGGGACTAGCGCGGAGCAGTTCTTC.

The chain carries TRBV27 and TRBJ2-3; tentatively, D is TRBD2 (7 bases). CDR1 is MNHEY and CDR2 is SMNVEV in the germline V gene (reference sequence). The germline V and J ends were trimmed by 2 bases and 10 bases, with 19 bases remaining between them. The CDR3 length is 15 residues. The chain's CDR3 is CASSLGGGARGPQYF. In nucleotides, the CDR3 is TGTGCCAGCAGTTTAGGAGGTGGGGCGCGGGGGCCGCAGTATTTT.